The T cell receptor (beta chain) described here comes from a study of T-cell memory formation after mild COVID-19. Overall study results and limits: CD4+ bias marked clones expanding day 15 to 37, unlike balanced contracting clones.

With regard to this clonotype: The antigen remains unidentified.

Barcoded TCR alpha and TCR beta cDNA libraries with UMIs came from 5'RACE using constant-segment primers. Using its own MiXCR run on the 5' RACE reads, TCRdb lists one record per CDR3 protein. The data contain fewer than 250,000 distinct CDR3 sequences, under 30% of them seen just once; the ten biggest clones take up more than 9.5%. The source material was PBMCs or a T cell subset sorted from them (not recorded which). This receptor was obtained from an adult woman who had mild COVID-19 (a few samples of this study predate the infection). Cell type and time point are not known.

The CDR3 bases are TGTGCCAGCAGCCCCCGCGGGGATCGAAGCACAGATACGCAGTATTTT. Translated, it gives CASSPRGDRSTDTQYF. The chain carries TRBV6-6 and TRBJ2-3; tentative D call: TRBD2 (6 bases). The CDR3 extends over 16 amino acids. Germline CDR1 is MNHNY and CDR2 is SVGAGI (reference sequence). V lost 6 bases, J lost 0 bases, and 16 bases lay in between.